Below, 4 T cell receptor beta chains from the same sample are listed, as sequenced in a study of blood T cell repertoires in COVID-19. Assay: immunoSEQ multiplex PCR; the TCRdb copy retains only in-frame clones and omits some. Of 25,000 to 35,000 clones in the sample, about 92% were seen once. Material for sequencing was peripheral blood. These receptors were taken from a woman aged 70-85 years with COVID-19, enrolled during active disease.

The V gene is TRBV6-5, the J gene TRBJ2-7; a weak D match, TRBD1 (5 bases). V was cut by 8 bases and J by 6 bases, with 14 bases left in between. Looked up from germline, CDR1 is MNHEY and CDR2 is SVGAGI. The CDR3 is made up of 12 amino acids. CDR3 nucleotides: TGTGCCAGCGCCCCGACAGTTGCCGAGCAGTACTTC. It yields the protein CASAPTVAEQYF.

CDR3 sequence (DNA): TGTGCCAGCAGGTCAAGCGGGAGCTCCTACAATGAGCAGTTCTTC. Its translation is CASRSSGSSYNEQFF. The V gene is TRBV9, the J gene TRBJ2-1, with 8 bases that match TRBD2. The germline CDR1 and CDR2 sequences are SGDLS and YYNGEE. The CDR3 contains 15 residues. Trimming took 5 bases from V and 0 from J; bases not matched to a gene: 4.

This clone appeared a few times. The chain combines TRBV18 with TRBJ1-1; TRBD1 is a possible D gene (5 bases). V shed 5 bases and J shed 1 base, with 14 bases lying between them. Germline V gene sequence: CDR1 KGHSH, CDR2 LQKENI. The CDR3 is 15 amino acids. CDR3 nucleotides: TGTGCCAGCTCAAGGGAAGGGGTTTCGAACACTGAAGCTTTCTTT. It translates to CASSREGVSNTEAFF.

CDR3 coding DNA: TGTGCCAGCAGCGTTTACAAAACCGGGGGAGAAGTGAACACCATATATTTT. Amino acids: CASSVYKTGGEVNTIYF. The rearrangement joins TRBV21-1 to TRBJ1-3. TRBV21-1 is marked as a pseudogene. The length of the CDR3 is 17 residues.